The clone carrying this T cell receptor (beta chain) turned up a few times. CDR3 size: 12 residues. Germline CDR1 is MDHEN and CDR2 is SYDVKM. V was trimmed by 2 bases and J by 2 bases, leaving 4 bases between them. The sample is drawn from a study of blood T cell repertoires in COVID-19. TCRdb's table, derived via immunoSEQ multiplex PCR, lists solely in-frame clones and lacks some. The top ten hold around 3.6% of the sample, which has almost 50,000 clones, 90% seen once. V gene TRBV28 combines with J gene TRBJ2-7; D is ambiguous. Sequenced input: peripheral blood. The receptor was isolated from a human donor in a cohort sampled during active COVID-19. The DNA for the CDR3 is TGTGCCAGCAGTTTACAAACCTACGAGCAGTACTTC. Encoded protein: CASSLQTYEQYF.